The 24 T cell receptor beta chains below were found in one sample sequenced in a study of metastatic and nonmetastatic thyroid tumors. TCRdb redid the clone calls on the PCR reads using MiXCR. The repertoire holds about 13,000 clones, about 23% seen once, with 3.6% in the top ten. Nobody among the patients had been given any treatment before thyroid surgery. The sequencing input was blood. All receptors come from a female donor with papillary thyroid cancer or a benign thyroid nodule (not recorded which). Some clones in this sample may be carry-over from other donors' samples.

The chain combines TRBV4-1 with TRBJ1-2; D possibly corresponds to TRBD1 (5 bases). Trimming took 4 bases from V and 5 from J, leaving 14 bases between them. The CDR3 consists of 14 residues. Germline CDR1 and CDR2: MGHRA and YSYEKL. The CDR3 bases are TGCGCCAGCAGCCCGGGCCAGGGAAAATATGGCTACACCTTC. Amino acid sequence: CASSPGQGKYGYTF.

This clone was picked up many times. V and J are TRBV9 and TRBJ2-3, with TRBD2 identical over 7 bases. Losses at the gene ends were 2 bases for V and 6 bases for J; bases not matched to a gene: 9. The CDR3 totals 15 residues. CDR1 and CDR2 (germline): SGDLS, YYNGEE. CDR3 protein: CASSVGSGNGDTQYF. The DNA of the CDR3 is TGTGCCAGCAGCGTTGGGAGCGGGAATGGGGATACGCAGTATTTT.

This clone turned up a few times. The genes are TRBV19 and TRBJ2-1; the match to TRBD2 covers 8 bases. This CDR3 comprises 15 residues. V shed 4 bases and J 4 bases; nucleotides not matched to a gene: 6. The germline V gene encodes CDR1 LNHDA and CDR2 SQIVND (reference sequence). CDR3 in amino acids: CASSSPSGPYNEQFF. The CDR3 DNA sequence: TGTGCCAGTAGTAGTCCTAGCGGGCCTTACAATGAGCAGTTCTTC.

This clone was seen many times. The chain uses TRBV30 and TRBJ2-2; D is uncertain. The CDR3 has 13 amino acids. Germline V gives CDR1 GTSNPN, CDR2 SVGIG (reference sequence). Trimming pared 2 bases from V and 6 bases from J, leaving 10 bases between. The CDR3 sequence: CAWSQPPAGELFF. CDR3 bases: TGTGCCTGGAGTCAGCCCCCGGCCGGGGAGCTGTTTTTT.

There are many counts of this clone. This sample includes further DNA sequences coding for the same CDR3. The CDR3 nucleotides read TGTGCCAGCACTCGAGATTCCTATAGCAATCAGCCCCAGCATTTT. Translation: CASTRDSYSNQPQHF. V gene TRBV2 combines with J gene TRBJ1-5, with D unclear. CDR1 and CDR2 from the germline V gene are SNHLY and FYNNEI. V was cut by 7 bases and J by 0 bases, with 13 bases left in between. This CDR3 spans 15 amino acids.

This clone was recorded at least ten times. The rearrangement joins TRBV11-2 to TRBJ2-3; D may be TRBD1 or TRBD2 (6 bases each). The germline V and J ends were trimmed by 2 bases and 4 bases, with 10 bases remaining between them. This CDR3 spans 14 amino acids. The germline V gene encodes CDR1 SGHAT and CDR2 FQNNGV. Here the CDR3 DNA reads TGTGCCAGCAGCTTATACGGGGGCGCAGATACGCAGTATTTT. It is translated as CASSLYGGADTQYF.

By sample share, this clone is medium-sized. The chain employs TRBV12-3 or TRBV12-4 and TRBJ2-5, with 7 bases matching TRBD1. Trimming cost V 5 bases and J 5 bases; bases outside gene matches: 5. CDR3 length: 13 amino acids. The CDR3 loop reads CASSRDRDETQYF. CDR3 in DNA: TGTGCCAGCAGTAGAGACAGGGATGAGACCCAGTACTTC.

This clone came up many times. V is TRBV3-1 and J is TRBJ1-2; D possibly corresponds to TRBD1 (5 bases). V was trimmed by 1 base and J by 9 bases, leaving 12 bases between them. The germline gives CDR1 LGHDT, CDR2 YNNKEL (reference sequence). This CDR3 is 13 amino acids long. The CDR3 bases are TGTGCCAGCAGCCAAGTATCAGGGCTGCGCTACACCTTC. This sequence encodes CASSQVSGLRYTF.

This clone was picked up many times. The V call is TRBV20-1, the J call TRBJ1-6; the match to TRBD1 covers 9 bases. V shed 5 bases, J shed 1 base, and the junction held 12 bases outside the gene matches. From germline, CDR1 is DFQATT and CDR2 SNEGSKA (reference sequence). The CDR3 extends over 18 amino acids. Here the CDR3 reads CSARTGGVMGSYNSPLHF. The CDR3 region has the DNA TGCAGTGCTCGTACAGGGGGCGTTATGGGATCCTATAATTCACCCCTCCACTTT.

This clone was counted at least ten times. This sequence joins TRBV5-1 and TRBJ2-7; TRBD1 matches at 10 bases. The CDR3 has 15 residues. Germline trimming cut 3 bases from V and 6 bases from J; bases unmatched to any gene: 9. CDR1 is SGHRS and CDR2 is YFSETQ in the germline V gene. This CDR3 is CASSWGGTGVSEQYF. CDR3 bases: TGCGCCAGCAGCTGGGGGGGGACAGGGGTATCCGAGCAGTACTTC. The full variable domain, with the rest looked up from reference TRBV5-1 and TRBJ2-7, is KAGVTQTPRYLIKTRGQQVTLSCSPISGHRSVSWYQQTPGQGLQFLFEYFSETQRNKGNFPGRFSGRQFSNSRSEMNVSTLELGDSALYLCASSWGGTGVSEQYFGPGTRLTVT.

The gene calls are TRBV11-1 and TRBJ2-7; 8 positions agree with TRBD1. Germline CDR1 reads SGHAT; CDR2 reads FQDESV (reference sequence). The ends lost 5 bases at V and 3 bases at J; junction bases unmatched: 15. This CDR3 has 17 residues. CDR3 loop: CASSTFLGRGLYYEQYF. In DNA form, the CDR3 reads TGTGCCAGCAGCACATTTCTGGGCAGGGGGCTATACTACGAGCAGTACTTC. Complete variable domain (other parts from reference TRBV11-1 and TRBJ2-7): EAEVAQSPRYKITEKSQAVAFWCDPISGHATLYWYRQILGQGPELLVQFQDESVVDDSQLPKDRFSAERLKGVDSTLKIQPAELGDSAMYLCASSTFLGRGLYYEQYFGPGTRLTVT.

The rearrangement uses TRBV3-1 and TRBJ2-7, with 7 bases matching TRBD1. The germline V gene has CDR1 LGHDT and CDR2 YNNKEL (reference sequence). V was clipped by 5 bases and J by 3 bases; unmatched bases: 7. The CDR3 covers 14 residues. The CDR3 nucleotides are TGTGCCAGCAGCTGGGGACAGAGCCACTACGAGCAGTACTTC. Its translation: CASSWGQSHYEQYF.

This clone rates as medium-sized (0.01 to 0.1%). The gene calls are TRBV2 and TRBJ1-4; 9 nucleotides line up with TRBD1. This CDR3 has 11 amino acids. Unmatched junction bases numbered 4, after V lost 6 bases and J lost 14 bases. From germline, CDR1 is SNHLY and CDR2 FYNNEI. The CDR3 loop reads CASSRDRVLFF. Written as DNA, the CDR3 is TGTGCCAGCAGCCGGGACAGGGTTCTGTTTTTT.

This clone was seen many times. This could be a read error, since a much larger clone is one nucleotide away. In this CDR3 the conserved last residue, phenylalanine or tryptophan, is missing, so a read error is likely. The chain joins TRBV10-3 to TRBJ2-3, with a possible D match to TRBD1 (5 bases). The CDR3 is made up of 13 amino acids. Germline assignment: CDR1 ENHRY and CDR2 SYGVKD. Here the CDR3 reads CAFRASGTDTQYY. DNA of the CDR3: TGTGCCTTCAGGGCTAGTGGAACAGATACGCAGTATTAT.

A single count supports this clone. This chain links TRBV5-4 with TRBJ2-5; 7 bases are a match to TRBD2. Trimming at V came to 4 bases and at J to 6 bases, leaving 6 bases not matched to a gene. The CDR3 extends over 13 amino acids. The germline gives CDR1 SGHNT, CDR2 YYREEE (reference sequence). The CDR3, as DNA: TGTGCCAGCAGCCGCGGGGAGGGGCAGACCCAGTACTTC. Amino acids: CASSRGEGQTQYF. The whole variable domain, filled in from reference TRBV5-4 and TRBJ2-5, reads ETGVTQSPTHLIKTRGQQVTLRCSSQSGHNTVSWYQQALGQGPQFIFQYYREEENGRGNFPPRFSGLQFPNYSSELNVNALELDDSALYLCASSRGEGQTQYFGPGTRLLVL.

The chain joins TRBV6-1 to TRBJ2-1, with TRBD2 matching 14 bases. Per the germline V gene, CDR1 is MNHNS and CDR2 is SASEGT. This CDR3 region has 16 residues. The trim removed 3 bases at V and 6 bases at J, leaving 4 bases unmatched. As DNA, the CDR3 is TGTGCCAGCAGTGATGTGGGACTAGCGGGAGTCAATGAGCAGTTCTTC. This encodes CASSDVGLAGVNEQFF.

By proportion, this clone is medium-sized. The chain carries TRBV10-1 and TRBJ2-7; 7 nucleotides agree with TRBD1. Germline V lookup: CDR1 WNHNN, CDR2 SYGVQD (reference sequence). Trimming removed 3 bases from V and 6 bases from J; junction bases left unmatched: 11. This CDR3 contains 15 residues. The CDR3, as DNA: TGCGCCAGCAGTGACGCCGGGACAGTAAGTGGCGAGCAGTACTTC. Translating gives CASSDAGTVSGEQYF.

This clone came up a few times. The genes are TRBV2 and TRBJ2-5; TRBD2 agrees at 7 bases. Germline V gene lookup returns CDR1 SNHLY and CDR2 FYNNEI. V lost 3 bases, J lost 9 bases, and 13 bases stayed unmatched. CDR3 length: 15 amino acids. The CDR3 DNA reads as TGTGCCAGCAGTGATGATGGACTAGGATGGAGTCCCCAGTACTTC. This gives the protein CASSDDGLGWSPQYF.

With regard to this clone: Lacking the conserved final phenylalanine or tryptophan, this CDR3 likely reflects a read error. The DNA is left out, because the CDR3 cannot be placed on it with certainty; the CDR3 is given as TCRdb lists it. This chain connects TRBV6-1 to TRBJ2-7; TRBD2, the table's D call, was not compared with the DNA. Germline CDR1 and CDR2: MNHNS and SASEGT. The CDR3 comprises 8 residues, both ends counted. CDR3 region: CASTLSGG.

The chain is built from TRBV28 and TRBJ1-2; no definite D call. In germline, CDR1 is MDHEN, CDR2 SYDVKM. This CDR3 region has 14 residues. V shed 6 bases and J shed 6 bases, with 17 bases lying between them. Written as DNA, the CDR3 is TGTGCCAGCAGCCAAGATGGTCCCAGCGATGGCTACACCTTC. Encoded protein: CASSQDGPSDGYTF.

This clone was recorded at least ten times. The rearrangement links TRBV5-8 to TRBJ2-1, with a weak D call TRBD1 (6 bases). Deletions cut 3 bases from V and 2 bases from J, with 9 bases between. This CDR3 is built from 14 residues. Germline V CDR1 and CDR2: SGHTS, YDEGEE. Here the CDR3 reads CASSSGQTYNEQFF. CDR3 DNA: TGTGCCAGCAGCTCCGGACAGACCTACAATGAGCAGTTCTTC.

This clone was observed many times. V gene TRBV19 combines with J gene TRBJ1-2; 9 positions agree with TRBD1. The CDR3 contains 18 residues. Germline-derived CDR1 and CDR2 are LNHDA and SQIVND (reference sequence). V dropped 5 bases and J dropped 0; count of bases not matched to a gene: 13. CDR3 in DNA: TGTGCCAGTAGTTCCAACCCAGGACAGGGGCCTTCTAACTATGGCTACACCTTC. Translation: CASSSNPGQGPSNYGYTF.

The chain is built from TRBV7-2 and TRBJ2-5, with 7 bases fitting TRBD2. CDR1 SGHTA and CDR2 FQGNSA come from the germline V gene. This CDR3 comprises 15 residues. The V gene end was trimmed by 7 bases and the J gene end by 5 bases; junction bases not matched to a gene: 13. The CDR3 DNA sequence: TGTGCCAGCACCGTGGTCGGGGGGACCCAGGAGACCCAGTACTTC. Translation gives CASTVVGGTQETQYF.

By sample fraction, this clone is medium-sized (0.01 to 0.1%). This chain joins TRBV6-1 and TRBJ1-4; 10 bases align to TRBD1. This CDR3 spans 15 amino acids. Trimming at V came to 6 bases and at J to 7 bases, leaving 8 bases not matched to a gene. Germline lookup yields CDR1 MNHNS and CDR2 SASEGT. The chain's CDR3 is CASSSPGTGVEKLFF. CDR3 DNA sequence: TGTGCCAGCAGCTCGCCCGGGACAGGGGTTGAAAAACTGTTTTTT.